What follows are 32 T cell receptor beta chains derived from one specimen sequenced in a study of T-cell memory formation after mild COVID-19. TCRdb reprocessed the 5' RACE reads with MiXCR, giving one entry per CDR3 protein. This sample carries 350,000 to 450,000 distinct CDR3 sequences, about 19% of them seen once, and the ten largest clones take 7.5% to 9.5%. Material: PBMCs or a T cell subset sorted from them (not recorded which). These receptors were collected from an adult woman who had mild COVID-19 (a few samples of this study predate the infection). Cell type and time point are not known.

The rearrangement links TRBV6-5 to TRBJ1-1; D not resolved. Per germline, CDR1 MNHEY and CDR2 SVGAGI. V was trimmed by 5 bases and J by 4 bases, leaving 14 bases between them. CDR3 length: 14 residues. The CDR3 DNA reads TGTGCCAGCAGTCGTACGTTAGGGCGCACTGAAGCTTTCTTT. Its translation: CASSRTLGRTEAFF.

This clonotype was detected a few times. The J gene is TRBJ2-1, the V gene TRBV18, with TRBD2 identical over 9 bases. Germline CDR1 is KGHSH and CDR2 is LQKENI. J gave up 2 bases and V 5 bases, and 7 bases lay outside the gene matches. This CDR3 is built from 16 residues. CDR3 sequence (DNA): TGTGCCAGCTCAGATATTAGCGGGGGAACCTACAATGAGCAGTTCTTC. It yields the protein CASSDISGGTYNEQFF.

This clonotype was seen repeatedly, ten times or more. The chain is built from TRBV5-1 and TRBJ2-3; the D gene is possibly TRBD1 (5 bases). This CDR3 is built from 14 residues. Trimming cost V 4 bases and J 5 bases, with 14 bases left between them. Looked up from germline, CDR1 is SGHRS and CDR2 is YFSETQ. The CDR3 bases are TGCGCCAGCAGCCAGGGCCCGGTGAGAGATACGCAGTATTTT. It is translated as CASSQGPVRDTQYF.

V is TRBV6-5 and J is TRBJ1-2; D unresolved. The CDR3 has 16 amino acids. Germline CDR1 MNHEY, CDR2 SVGAGI. V dropped 0 bases and J dropped 5 bases, with 16 bases sitting between them. CDR3 DNA: TGTGCCAGCAGTTACTCCCACGTTGGCGGGTTGTATGGCTACACCTTC. It translates to CASSYSHVGGLYGYTF.

The chain recombines TRBV24-1 with TRBJ2-5; perhaps TRBD1 as D (6 bases). The V end was cut by 5 bases, the J end by 4 bases, with 13 bases between. CDR3 size: 14 residues. The germline CDR1 and CDR2 sequences are KGHDR and SFDVKD. The CDR3 DNA follows: TGTGCCACCAGTGTCTCTGGACAGCTAGAGACCCAGTACTTC. Protein product: CATSVSGQLETQYF.

This clonotype was found a few times. This chain links TRBV12-3 or TRBV12-4 with TRBJ2-7; possibly TRBD1 for D (6 bases). The CDR3 is made up of 16 amino acids. V dropped 6 bases and J dropped 3 bases, with 21 bases sitting between them. DNA for the CDR3: TGTGCCAGCAGCCGGACAGCTAATCCACCCTACTACGAGCAGTACTTC. Encoded protein: CASSRTANPPYYEQYF.

In its sample, this clonotype was seen a few times. The V gene is TRBV20-1, the J gene TRBJ2-7, with a weak D call TRBD1 (5 bases). CDR3 size: 14 residues. Looked up from germline, CDR1 is DFQATT and CDR2 is SNEGSKA (reference sequence). CDR3 nucleotide sequence: TGCGGAGCACCGCAGGGTGCCGGTTCCTACGAGCAGTACTTC. Amino acids: CGAPQGAGSYEQYF.

This clonotype was counted at least ten times. This rearrangement joins TRBV14 to TRBJ2-3; no clear D gene. V was shortened by 5 bases and J by 8 bases, with 26 bases between the two germline ends. Germline loops: CDR1 SGHDN, CDR2 FVKESK. The length of the CDR3 is 17 residues. The CDR3 here is CASSSSRVAVDSGTQYF. As DNA, the CDR3 is TGTGCCAGCAGCTCGTCCCGGGTCGCGGTCGACTCTGGTACGCAGTATTTT.

In this sample, this clonotype turned up many times. The CDR3 nucleotides read TGTGCCAGCAGTTCTAACCGGGCCGCCGACGGGGAGCTGTTTTTT. Its protein is CASSSNRAADGELFF. The chain recombines TRBV12-3 or TRBV12-4 with TRBJ2-2; no definite D call. This CDR3 is 15 amino acids long. Trimming pared 4 bases from V and 7 bases from J, leaving 16 bases between.

This clonotype came up a few times. This chain connects TRBV9 to TRBJ2-7; D is undetermined. V was trimmed by 2 bases and J by 6 bases, leaving 3 bases between them. CDR1 and CDR2 from the germline V gene are SGDLS and YYNGEE. The CDR3 is 10 residues long. CDR3 coding DNA: TGTGCCAGCAGCGTGGGCGAGCAGTACTTC. Amino acid sequence: CASSVGEQYF.

This clonotype turned up a few times. The chain links TRBV3-1 to TRBJ2-2, with D uncertain. The germline V gene has CDR1 LGHDT and CDR2 YNNKEL (reference sequence). The CDR3 loop spans 15 amino acids. V was clipped by 4 bases and J by 0 bases, with 9 bases between them. In nucleotides, the CDR3 is TGTGCCAGCAGCCCCCAGGAGACGAACACCGGGGAGCTGTTTTTT. Translation gives CASSPQETNTGELFF.

The gene calls are TRBV7-9 and TRBJ2-5, with TRBD1 as a possible D gene (6 bases). V dropped 5 bases and J dropped 0 bases, with 13 bases sitting between them. CDR1 SEHNR and CDR2 FQNEAQ come from the germline V gene (reference sequence). The CDR3 length is 15 residues. CDR3 sequence reads: CASSGRTEYQETQYF. In DNA form, the CDR3 reads TGTGCCAGCAGCGGACGGACAGAATACCAAGAGACCCAGTACTTC.

The rearrangement joins TRBV7-9 to TRBJ1-3, with a weak D call TRBD1 (5 bases). Per the germline V gene, CDR1 is SEHNR and CDR2 is FQNEAQ (reference sequence). Deletions cut 4 bases from V and 5 bases from J, with 12 bases between. The CDR3 contains 14 residues. CDR3 amino acids: CASSSLDSRNTIYF. CDR3 nucleotide sequence: TGTGCCAGCAGCTCCCTAGACAGTCGAAACACCATATATTTT.

The rearrangement uses TRBV12-3 or TRBV12-4 and TRBJ2-5; maybe TRBD1 (6 bases). CDR3 length: 14 amino acids. V was clipped by 7 bases and J by 2 bases, with 14 bases between them. The CDR3 DNA follows: TGTGCCAGCACTAAGCAGGGGATACAAGAGACCCAGTACTTC. Residues: CASTKQGIQETQYF.

This clonotype was recorded at least ten times. The chain combines TRBV5-1 with TRBJ2-1; D gene uncertain. The germline V gene encodes CDR1 SGHRS and CDR2 YFSETQ. V lost 0 bases to trimming and J lost 10 bases, with 14 bases between them. This CDR3 region has 14 residues. In nucleotides, the CDR3 is TGCGCCAGCAGCTTGGGCGCCTCGGATGTGGAGCAGTTCTTC. It yields the protein CASSLGASDVEQFF. Complete variable domain (other parts from reference TRBV5-1 and TRBJ2-1): KAGVTQTPRYLIKTRGQQVTLSCSPISGHRSVSWYQQTPGQGLQFLFEYFSETQRNKGNFPGRFSGRQFSNSRSEMNVSTLELGDSALYLCASSLGASDVEQFFGPGTRLTVL.

This clonotype was counted only a few times. The CDR3 nucleotides read TGTGCCATCAGTGAGCTAGCGGAAGAGACCCAGTACTTC. Translated, it gives CAISELAEETQYF. J is TRBJ2-5 and V is TRBV10-3, with TRBD2 matching 7 bases. There are 13 residues in the CDR3. V lost 2 bases to trimming and J lost 3 bases; unmatched junction nucleotides: 0. The V gene's germline CDR1 is ENHRY and CDR2 SYGVKD.

The table lists this clonotype with a few counts. This sequence joins TRBV7-9 and TRBJ2-1; TRBD2 matches 13 bases. Per the germline V gene, CDR1 is SEHNR and CDR2 is FQNEAQ (reference sequence). This CDR3 has 18 amino acids. Trimming cost V 0 bases and J 8 bases; bases outside gene matches: 10. The CDR3 loop is CASSLAELAGGSGDEQFF. CDR3 sequence (DNA): TGTGCCAGCAGCTTAGCGGAACTAGCGGGAGGGTCTGGCGATGAGCAGTTCTTC.

The gene calls are TRBV5-1 and TRBJ2-1; 7 bases agree with TRBD1. The V and J ends lost 4 bases and 4 bases, in that order; junction bases with no gene match: 5. The CDR3 totals 14 residues. Germline values: CDR1 SGHRS, CDR2 YFSETQ. The CDR3 reads CASSRDSNYNEQFF. The CDR3 bases are TGCGCCAGCAGCAGGGACAGCAATTACAATGAGCAGTTCTTC.

This chain links TRBV20-1 with TRBJ2-6; 11 bases match TRBD1. Germline V gives CDR1 DFQATT, CDR2 SNEGSKA (reference sequence). The V gene end was trimmed by 6 bases and the J gene end by 0 bases; junction bases not matched to a gene: 7. The CDR3 runs to 17 residues. CDR3 loop: CSAGGTGGPSGANVLTF. The CDR3 coding sequence is TGCAGTGCCGGGGGGACAGGGGGACCCTCTGGGGCCAACGTCCTGACTTTC.

This clonotype was detected a few times. The J gene is TRBJ2-1, the V gene TRBV3-1, with D unresolved. V lost 2 bases and J 3 bases, leaving 11 bases between the germline ends. This CDR3 has 15 residues. Germline V gives CDR1 LGHDT, CDR2 YNNKEL (reference sequence). CDR3 DNA: TGTGCCAGCAGCCAATGGCAGCTTGGCTACAATGAGCAGTTCTTC. It specifies CASSQWQLGYNEQFF.

This clonotype was detected only a few times. The V and J genes are TRBV5-5 and TRBJ1-5, with 7 bases lining up with TRBD1. In germline, CDR1 is SGHKS, CDR2 YYEKEE (reference sequence). The V segment lost 4 bases and the J segment 0 bases; nucleotides outside the gene matches: 19. The length of the CDR3 is 20 residues. In DNA, the CDR3 is TGTGCCAGCAGCGCCTACCCCGGGGCAGGGGGAACTAATAGCAATCAGCCCCAGCATTTT. This sequence encodes CASSAYPGAGGTNSNQPQHF.

The V and J genes are TRBV5-8 and TRBJ2-7, with 9 bases aligning to TRBD1. The V gene end was trimmed by 0 bases and the J gene end by 0 bases; junction bases not matched to a gene: 4. In germline, CDR1 is SGHTS, CDR2 YDEGEE. This CDR3 has 16 residues. CDR3 coding DNA: TGTGCCAGCAGCTTGGGAGGGACAGGGACCTCCTACGAGCAGTACTTC. This translates into CASSLGGTGTSYEQYF.

This clonotype came up many times. This chain uses TRBV12-3 or TRBV12-4 with TRBJ1-1; D gene uncertain. V was trimmed by 6 bases and J by 2 bases, leaving 10 bases between them. This CDR3 comprises 13 residues. CDR3 amino acids: CASSKGRNTEAFF. CDR3 in DNA: TGTGCCAGCAGCAAGGGCCGAAACACTGAAGCTTTCTTT.

This clonotype was seen a few times. The chain combines TRBV27 with TRBJ2-3; a weak D match, TRBD2 (5 bases). V shed 7 bases and J shed 5 bases, with 13 bases lying between them. The CDR3 spans 13 residues. Germline V gene lookup returns CDR1 MNHEY and CDR2 SMNVEV (reference sequence). The DNA of the CDR3 is TGTGCCAGCAAACCCTTCCGGGAAGATACGCAGTATTTT. Translation gives CASKPFREDTQYF.

This clonotype showed up many times. V gene TRBV11-2 combines with J gene TRBJ2-2; D not certain. The germline V gene has CDR1 SGHAT and CDR2 FQNNGV. V was clipped by 6 bases and J by 6 bases, with 8 bases between them. The CDR3 is made up of 12 amino acids. The CDR3 nucleotides read TGTGCCAGCAGAACTTTGTCCGGGGAGCTGTTTTTT. Protein: CASRTLSGELFF.

This clonotype was seen a few times. CDR3 residues: CASSLRSSSNYGYTF. As DNA, the CDR3 is TGTGCCAGCAGCTTAAGAAGTTCCTCTAACTATGGCTACACCTTC. V gene TRBV11-2 combines with J gene TRBJ1-2; D ambiguous. V lost 2 bases to trimming and J lost 0 bases, with 10 bases between them. The germline V gene has CDR1 SGHAT and CDR2 FQNNGV. CDR3 length: 15 residues.

This clonotype was observed many times. V gene TRBV19 combines with J gene TRBJ1-1; 8 nucleotides match TRBD1. From germline, CDR1 is LNHDA and CDR2 SQIVND (reference sequence). V gave up 8 bases and J gave up 1 base; unmatched junction bases: 3. The CDR3 sequence is 13 residues long. CDR3 coding DNA: TGTGCCAGTCGGACAGGGCCGAACACTGAAGCTTTCTTT. It codes for CASRTGPNTEAFF.

The rearrangement uses TRBV5-1 and TRBJ2-3, with D unresolved. The germline V gene encodes CDR1 SGHRS and CDR2 YFSETQ. V lost 3 bases and J lost 6, with 14 bases in between. This CDR3 has 14 amino acids. In nucleotides, the CDR3 is TGCGCCAGCAGCTGGGGTCCCGGTGCGGATACGCAGTATTTT. As protein: CASSWGPGADTQYF.

This chain links TRBV5-1 with TRBJ2-6, with 7 bases fitting TRBD1. The CDR3 covers 16 residues. With 9 bases clipped from V and 0 bases from J, the junction kept 9 bases outside the gene matches. Germline CDR1 SGHRS, CDR2 YFSETQ. CDR3: CAITGVDSSGANVLTF. The CDR3 nucleotides read TGCGCCATCACAGGGGTTGACAGCTCTGGGGCCAACGTCCTGACTTTC.

CDR3: CASSEEWRQETQYF. CDR3 bases: TGTGCCAGCAGTGAGGAATGGAGGCAAGAGACCCAGTACTTC. The gene calls are TRBV2 and TRBJ2-5, with TRBD2 as a possible D gene (5 bases). The CDR3 spans 14 residues. V gave up 3 bases and J gave up 2 bases, with 10 bases separating them. From germline, CDR1 is SNHLY and CDR2 FYNNEI.

The chain is built from TRBV7-9 and TRBJ2-1; 10 nucleotides agree with TRBD2. The CDR3 has 15 amino acids. From germline, CDR1 is SEHNR and CDR2 FQNEAQ (reference sequence). V was pared by 5 bases and J by 8 bases, with 9 bases of the junction left unmatched. The chain's CDR3 is CASSAASGRSHEQFF. The CDR3 DNA follows: TGTGCCAGCAGCGCCGCTAGCGGGAGATCACATGAGCAGTTCTTC. Complete variable domain (other parts from reference TRBV7-9 and TRBJ2-1): DTGVSQNPRHKITKRGQNVTFRCDPISEHNRLYWYRQTLGQGPEFLTYFQNEAQLEKSRLLSDRFSAERPKGSFSTLEIQRTEQGDSAMYLCASSAASGRSHEQFFGPGTRLTVL.

Only a few counts were recorded for this clonotype. The V and J genes are TRBV11-2 and TRBJ1-2, with D uncertain. V lost 1 base and J lost 8, with 8 bases in between. The CDR3 runs to 12 residues. Germline CDR1 is SGHAT and CDR2 is FQNNGV. This CDR3 is CASSLGTNGYTF. The CDR3 DNA reads TGTGCCAGCAGCTTAGGGACTAACGGCTACACCTTC.